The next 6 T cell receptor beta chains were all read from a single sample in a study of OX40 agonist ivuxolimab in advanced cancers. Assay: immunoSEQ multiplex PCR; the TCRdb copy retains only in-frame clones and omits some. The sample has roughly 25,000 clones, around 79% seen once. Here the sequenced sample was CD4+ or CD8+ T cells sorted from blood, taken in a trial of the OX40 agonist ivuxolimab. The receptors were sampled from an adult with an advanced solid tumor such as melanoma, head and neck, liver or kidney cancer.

In DNA form, the CDR3 reads TGTGCCAGCAGCCCGGGACAGGGAAACACTGAAGCTTTCTTT. Its protein is CASSPGQGNTEAFF. The gene calls are TRBV7-9 and TRBJ1-1, with 9 positions matching TRBD1. The germline gives CDR1 SEHNR, CDR2 FQNEAQ (reference sequence). The CDR3 covers 14 residues. The junction had 3 bases not matched to a gene; V was cut back by 5 bases and J by 2 bases.

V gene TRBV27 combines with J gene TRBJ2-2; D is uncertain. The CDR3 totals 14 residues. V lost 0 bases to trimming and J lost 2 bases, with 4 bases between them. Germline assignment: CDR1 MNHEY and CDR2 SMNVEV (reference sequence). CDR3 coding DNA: TGTGCCAGCAGTTTATCTATAAACACCGGGGAGCTGTTTTTT. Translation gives CASSLSINTGELFF.

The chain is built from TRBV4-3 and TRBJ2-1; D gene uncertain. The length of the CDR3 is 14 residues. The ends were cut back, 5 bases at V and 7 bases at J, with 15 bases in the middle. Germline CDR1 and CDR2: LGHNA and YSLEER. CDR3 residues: CASSFTDPPNEQFF. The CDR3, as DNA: TGCGCCAGCAGCTTCACCGACCCACCGAATGAGCAGTTCTTC.

As DNA, the CDR3 is TGTGCCAGCAGCTTAGGCCCAAATACCGGGGAGCTGTTTTTT. It yields the protein CASSLGPNTGELFF. This sequence joins TRBV11-3 and TRBJ2-2; D remains ambiguous. Per the germline V gene, CDR1 is SGHNT and CDR2 is YENEEA. The CDR3 loop spans 14 amino acids. Trimming pared 1 base from V and 5 bases from J, leaving 8 bases between.

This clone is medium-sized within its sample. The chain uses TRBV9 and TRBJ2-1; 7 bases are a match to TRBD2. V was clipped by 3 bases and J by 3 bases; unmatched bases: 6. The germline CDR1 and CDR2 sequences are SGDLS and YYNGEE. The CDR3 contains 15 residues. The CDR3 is CASSETLAVYNEQFF. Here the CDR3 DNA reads TGTGCCAGCAGCGAGACGCTAGCGGTCTACAATGAGCAGTTCTTC. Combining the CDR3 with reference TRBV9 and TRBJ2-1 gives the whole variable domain DSGVTQTPKHLITATGQRVTLRCSPRSGDLSVYWYQQSLDQGLQFLIQYYNGEERAKGNILERFSAQQFPDLHSELNLSSLELGDSALYFCASSETLAVYNEQFFGPGTRLTVL.

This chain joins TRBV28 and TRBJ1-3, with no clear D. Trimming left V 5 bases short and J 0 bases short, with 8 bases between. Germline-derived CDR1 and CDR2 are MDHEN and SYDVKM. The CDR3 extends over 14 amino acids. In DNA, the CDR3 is TGTGCCAGCAGTCCCCACGTCTCTGGAAACACCATATATTTT. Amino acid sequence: CASSPHVSGNTIYF.